This entry describes one T cell receptor (beta chain). This record belongs to a study of blood T cell repertoires in COVID-19. In the study overall: Both acute and convalescent COVID-19 samples were obtained from the United States, Italy and Spain. Nucleic acid was either cDNA or gDNA, and it came from T cells, B-cell-depleted T cells, or PBMCs.

From germline, CDR1 is PRHDT and CDR2 FYEKMQ (reference sequence). The CDR3 covers 16 residues. With 4 bases clipped from V and 4 bases from J, the junction kept 10 bases outside the gene matches. Source study methods: Amplification from reference gene primers served as the basis for estimated nucleated cell counts. Libraries were prepared by immunoSEQ multiplex PCR; TCRdb keeps only in-frame clonotypes and omits some of them. The V and J calls and the clone size are those of that table, but D and trimming were determined from the DNA. The repertoire includes about 43,000 clones, approximately 90% of them detected once, and about 5.3% sits in the top ten.

Sequencing used peripheral blood. The rearrangement uses TRBV13 and TRBJ1-5; 7 positions agree with TRBD1. The sequence derives from a human donor in a cohort sampled during active COVID-19. CDR3 sequence reads: CASSSRRQGRNQPQHF. For the CDR3, the DNA is TGTGCCAGCAGCTCACGACGACAGGGTAGGAATCAGCCCCAGCATTTT.